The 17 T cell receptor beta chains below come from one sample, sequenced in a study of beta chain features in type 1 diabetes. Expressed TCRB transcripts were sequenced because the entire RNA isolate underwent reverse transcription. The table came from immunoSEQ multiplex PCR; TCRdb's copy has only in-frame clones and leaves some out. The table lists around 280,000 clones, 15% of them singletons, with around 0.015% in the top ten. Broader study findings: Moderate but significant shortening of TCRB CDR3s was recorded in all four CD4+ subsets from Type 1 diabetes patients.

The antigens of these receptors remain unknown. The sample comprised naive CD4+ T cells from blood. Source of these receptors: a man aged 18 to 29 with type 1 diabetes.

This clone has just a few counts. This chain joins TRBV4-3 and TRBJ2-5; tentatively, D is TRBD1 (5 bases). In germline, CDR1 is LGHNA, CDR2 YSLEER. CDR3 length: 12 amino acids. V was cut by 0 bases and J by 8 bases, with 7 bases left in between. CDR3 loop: CASSQDRGTQYF. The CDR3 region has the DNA TGCGCCAGCAGCCAAGATAGGGGCACCCAGTACTTC.

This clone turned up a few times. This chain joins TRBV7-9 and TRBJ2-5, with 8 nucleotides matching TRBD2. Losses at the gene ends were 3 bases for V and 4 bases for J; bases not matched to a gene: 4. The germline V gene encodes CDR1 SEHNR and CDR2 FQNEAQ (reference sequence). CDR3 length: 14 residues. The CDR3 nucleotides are TGTGCCAGCAGCTTCGGACTAGCTACAGAGACCCAGTACTTC. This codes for CASSFGLATETQYF. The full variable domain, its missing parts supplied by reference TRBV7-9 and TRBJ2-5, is DTGVSQNPRHKITKRGQNVTFRCDPISEHNRLYWYRQTLGQGPEFLTYFQNEAQLEKSRLLSDRFSAERPKGSFSTLEIQRTEQGDSAMYLCASSFGLATETQYFGPGTRLLVL.

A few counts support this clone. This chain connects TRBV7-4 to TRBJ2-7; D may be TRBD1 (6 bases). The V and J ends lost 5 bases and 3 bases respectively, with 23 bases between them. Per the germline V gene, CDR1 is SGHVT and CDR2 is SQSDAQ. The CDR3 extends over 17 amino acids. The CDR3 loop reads CASSPFFNYGTLYEQYF. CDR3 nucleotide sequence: TGTGCCAGCAGCCCCTTTTTCAATTACGGGACACTCTACGAGCAGTACTTC.

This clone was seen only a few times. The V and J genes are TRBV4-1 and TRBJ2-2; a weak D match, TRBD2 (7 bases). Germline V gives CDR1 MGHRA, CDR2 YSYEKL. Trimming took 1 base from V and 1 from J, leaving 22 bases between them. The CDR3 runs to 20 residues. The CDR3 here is CASSQVGLAGALRNTGELFF. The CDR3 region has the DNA TGCGCCAGCAGCCAAGTAGGGTTGGCGGGGGCTCTGAGGAACACCGGGGAGCTGTTTTTT.

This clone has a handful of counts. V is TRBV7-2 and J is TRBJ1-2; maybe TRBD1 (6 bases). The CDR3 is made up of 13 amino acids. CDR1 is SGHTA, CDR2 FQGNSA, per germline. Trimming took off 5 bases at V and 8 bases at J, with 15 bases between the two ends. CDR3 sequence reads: CASSPPTGSGYTF. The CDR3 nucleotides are TGTGCCAGCAGCCCCCCAACAGGGTCCGGCTACACCTTC.

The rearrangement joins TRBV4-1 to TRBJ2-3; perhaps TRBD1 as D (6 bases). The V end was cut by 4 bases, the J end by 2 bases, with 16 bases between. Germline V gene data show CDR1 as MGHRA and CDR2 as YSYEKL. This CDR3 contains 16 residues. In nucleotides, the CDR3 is TGCGCCAGCAGCCTCACTAAACAGGGTACCACAGATACGCAGTATTTT. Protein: CASSLTKQGTTDTQYF.

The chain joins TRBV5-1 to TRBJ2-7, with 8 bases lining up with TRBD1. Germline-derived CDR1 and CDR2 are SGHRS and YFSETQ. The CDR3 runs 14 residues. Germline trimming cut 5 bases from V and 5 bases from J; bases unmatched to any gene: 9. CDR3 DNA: TGCGCCAGCAGTCACGGGACAGGTAGGGACGAGCAGTACTTC. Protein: CASSHGTGRDEQYF. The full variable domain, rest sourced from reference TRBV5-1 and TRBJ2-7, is KAGVTQTPRYLIKTRGQQVTLSCSPISGHRSVSWYQQTPGQGLQFLFEYFSETQRNKGNFPGRFSGRQFSNSRSEMNVSTLELGDSALYLCASSHGTGRDEQYFGPGTRLTVT.

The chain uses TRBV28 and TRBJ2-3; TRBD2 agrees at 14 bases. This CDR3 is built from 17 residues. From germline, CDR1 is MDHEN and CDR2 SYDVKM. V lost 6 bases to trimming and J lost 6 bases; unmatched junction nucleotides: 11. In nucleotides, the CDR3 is TGTGCCAGCAGCCCACTAGGACTAGCGGGAGGTGGTGATACGCAGTATTTT. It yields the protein CASSPLGLAGGGDTQYF.

This CDR3 is CASSPYLGHQGLAGGSEQFF. In DNA form, the CDR3 reads TGCGCCAGCAGCCCATACCTGGGACACCAGGGACTAGCGGGAGGCTCTGAGCAGTTCTTC. J is TRBJ2-1 and V is TRBV4-1; 15 positions match TRBD2. The germline CDR1 and CDR2 sequences are MGHRA and YSYEKL. J was trimmed by 9 bases and V by 4 bases; bases with no gene match: 19. The CDR3 has 20 amino acids.

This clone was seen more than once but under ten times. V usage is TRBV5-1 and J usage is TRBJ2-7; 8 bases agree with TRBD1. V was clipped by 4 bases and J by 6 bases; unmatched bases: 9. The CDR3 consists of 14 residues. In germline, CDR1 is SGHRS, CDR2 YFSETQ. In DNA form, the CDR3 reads TGCGCCAGCAGCCCCCCGGGACAGGCAAGCGAGCAGTACTTC. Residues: CASSPPGQASEQYF.

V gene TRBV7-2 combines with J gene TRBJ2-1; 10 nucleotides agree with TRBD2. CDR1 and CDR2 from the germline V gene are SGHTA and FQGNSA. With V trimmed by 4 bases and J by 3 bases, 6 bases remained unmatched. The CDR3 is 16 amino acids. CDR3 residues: CASSWLAGEFYNEQFF. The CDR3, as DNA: TGTGCCAGCAGCTGGCTAGCGGGAGAGTTCTACAATGAGCAGTTCTTC.

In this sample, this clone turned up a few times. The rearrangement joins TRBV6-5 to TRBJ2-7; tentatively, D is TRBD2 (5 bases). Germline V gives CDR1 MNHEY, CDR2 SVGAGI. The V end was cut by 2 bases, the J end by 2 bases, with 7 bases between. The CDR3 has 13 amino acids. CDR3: CASSYAGTYEQYF. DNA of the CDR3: TGTGCCAGCAGTTACGCCGGGACCTACGAGCAGTACTTC.

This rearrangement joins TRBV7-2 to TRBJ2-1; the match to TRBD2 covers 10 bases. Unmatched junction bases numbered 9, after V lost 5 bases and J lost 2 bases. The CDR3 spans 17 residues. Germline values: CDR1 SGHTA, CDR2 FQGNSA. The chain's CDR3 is CASSPLAGAVTYNEQFF. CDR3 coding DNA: TGTGCCAGCAGCCCCCTAGCGGGGGCCGTTACCTACAATGAGCAGTTCTTC.

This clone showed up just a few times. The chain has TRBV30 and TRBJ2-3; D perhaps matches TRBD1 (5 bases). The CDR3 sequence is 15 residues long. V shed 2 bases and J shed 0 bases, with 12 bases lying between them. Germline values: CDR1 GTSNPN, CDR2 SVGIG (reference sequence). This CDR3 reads CAWSTGSSSTDTQYF. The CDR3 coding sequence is TGTGCCTGGAGTACAGGAAGTTCTAGCACAGATACGCAGTATTTT.

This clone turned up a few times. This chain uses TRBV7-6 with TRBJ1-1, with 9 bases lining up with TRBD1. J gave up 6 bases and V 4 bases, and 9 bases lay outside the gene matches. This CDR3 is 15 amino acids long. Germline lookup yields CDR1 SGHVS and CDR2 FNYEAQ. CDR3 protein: CASSSHRDRVAEAFF. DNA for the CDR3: TGTGCCAGCAGCTCACACCGGGACAGGGTAGCTGAAGCTTTCTTT.

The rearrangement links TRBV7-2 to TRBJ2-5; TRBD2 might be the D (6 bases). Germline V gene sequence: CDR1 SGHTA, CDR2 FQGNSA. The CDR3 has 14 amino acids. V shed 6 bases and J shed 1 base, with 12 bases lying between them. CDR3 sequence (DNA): TGTGCCAGCAGAAAAGCCGGGGGCCAAGAGACCCAGTACTTC. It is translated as CASRKAGGQETQYF.

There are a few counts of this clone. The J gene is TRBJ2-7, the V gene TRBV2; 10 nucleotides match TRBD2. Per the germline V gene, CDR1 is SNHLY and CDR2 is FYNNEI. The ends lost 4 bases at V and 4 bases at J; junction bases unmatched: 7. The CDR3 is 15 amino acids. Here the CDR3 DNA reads TGTGCCAGCAGTGGTAGCGGGAGGAGTATTTACGAGCAGTACTTC. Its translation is CASSGSGRSIYEQYF. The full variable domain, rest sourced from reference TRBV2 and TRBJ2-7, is EPEVTQTPSHQVTQMGQEVILRCVPISNHLYFYWYRQILGQKVEFLVSFYNNEISEKSEIFDDQFSVERPDGSNFTLKIRSTKLEDSAMYFCASSGSGRSIYEQYFGPGTRLTVT.